The clone carrying this TCR beta chain has only one observation. Using immunoSEQ multiplex PCR, the repertoire was profiled, and TCRdb retains in-frame clones only, with some absent. The data contain 200,000 to 300,000 clones, just under 85% of them singletons. V lost 5 bases and J lost 6, with 11 bases in between. The CDR3 extends over 13 amino acids. From germline, CDR1 is MNHEY and CDR2 SMNVEV (reference sequence). The data were obtained in a study of blood T cell repertoires in COVID-19. On the study more broadly: Whether acute or convalescent, the COVID-19 samples came from the United States, Italy and Spain. The cDNA or gDNA used as material had been derived from T cells, B-cell-depleted T cells, or PBMCs.

The sequence was collected from a man aged 45 to 65 with acute or convalescent COVID-19. Sequenced: peripheral blood. The chain uses TRBV27 and TRBJ2-1, with a tentative D call TRBD1 (7 bases). The DNA of the CDR3 is TGTGCCAGCAGTAATCAGGGGGGCAATGAGCAGTTCTTC. Its translation is CASSNQGGNEQFF.